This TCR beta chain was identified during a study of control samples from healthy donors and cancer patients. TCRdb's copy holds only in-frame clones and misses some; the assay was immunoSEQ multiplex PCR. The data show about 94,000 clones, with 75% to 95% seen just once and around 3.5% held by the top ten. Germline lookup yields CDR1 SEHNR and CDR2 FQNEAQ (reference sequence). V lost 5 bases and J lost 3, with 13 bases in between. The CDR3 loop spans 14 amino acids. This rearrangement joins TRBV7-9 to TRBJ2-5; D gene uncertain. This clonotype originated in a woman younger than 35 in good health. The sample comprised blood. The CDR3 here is CASSGWVLEETQYF. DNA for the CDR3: TGTGCCAGCAGCGGGTGGGTCCTAGAAGAGACCCAGTACTTC.